A selection of T cell receptor beta chains follows, all from one sample in a study of T cell repertoires in cytomegalovirus infection. MiXCR, applied by TCRdb to the reads, yields one record per CDR3 protein. The table shows under 600,000 distinct CDR3 sequences, with approximately 16% occurring only once. The source material was CD8+ T cells from PBMCs. These receptor sequences come from a human donor in good health (CMV status not recorded). Some clones in this sample may be carry-over from other donors' samples. The CDR3 runs from the conserved cysteine through the conserved F or W. The D gene is left open where the match is weak. Not every row has a clone size; where given, it reads once, few, many or a size class.

d_gene | j_gene | abundance | v_gene | CDR3nt | CDR3aa
TRBD2 | TRBJ2-7 | many | TRBV27 | TGTGCCAGCAGTTTACGGGGACTAGCCTACGAGCAGTACTTC | CASSLRGLAYEQYF
NA | TRBJ2-7 | many | TRBV27 | TGTGCCAGCAGTTTTTCGGACACGGGGGTCGACGAGCAGTACTTC | CASSFSDTGVDEQYF
NA | TRBJ1-4 | NA | TRBV2 | TGTGCCAGCAGTGAATCCATGGAAGGGGAAAAACTGTTTTTT | CASSESMEGEKLFF
TRBD2 | TRBJ2-1 | many | TRBV11-2 | TGTGCCAGCAGCCCGTGGGTTGTGGCGGGAGGAAACTACAATGAGCAGTTCTTC | CASSPWVVAGGNYNEQFF
TRBD2 | TRBJ2-5 | NA | TRBV7-8 | TGTGCCAGCAGCTTAGTGCGGGAGGAAGGAGAGACCAAGTACTTC | CASSLVREEGETKYF
NA | TRBJ1-5 | NA | TRBV27 | TGTGCCAGCAGTTACACAGGGAACAGCAATCAGCCCCAGCATTTT | CASSYTGNSNQPQHF
TRBD2 | TRBJ2-1 | many | TRBV27 | TGTGCCAGCAGTACGACCGGACTAGTTGGGGGGTATGGCAATGAGCAGTTCTTC | CASSTTGLVGGYGNEQFF
TRBD1 | TRBJ2-7 | NA | TRBV7-6 | TGTGCCAGCAGCAACCACGGGACAGGGAATTCCTACGAGCAGTACTTC | CASSNHGTGNSYEQYF
NA | TRBJ2-2 | few | TRBV4-2 | TGTGCCAGCAGCCGGGTCCTCGCAGGGGAGCTGTTTTTT | CASSRVLAGELFF
NA | TRBJ1-1 | few | TRBV27 | TGTGCCAGCAGCCGACGGGGACGGGAGACTGAAGCTTTCTTT | CASSRRGRETEAFF
TRBD2 | TRBJ2-1 | few | TRBV7-9 | TGTGCCAGCAGCCCGGGGCCGCGGGAGGAGCAGTTCTTC | CASSPGPREEQFF
TRBD1 | TRBJ1-2 | NA | TRBV29-1 | TGCAGCGTTGTACTCTCCAGCCAGGACAGGGACAACTATGGCTACACCTTC | CSVVLSSQDRDNYGYTF
NA | TRBJ1-1 | few | TRBV30 | TGTGCCTGGAGGTTGACTGTGAACACTGAAGCTTTCTTT | CAWRLTVNTEAFF
TRBD2 | TRBJ2-2 | few | TRBV4-1 | TGCGCCAGCAGCCAAGAGGCCAGCGGGGGTACCGGGGAGCTGTTTTTT | CASSQEASGGTGELFF
NA | TRBJ1-2 | few | TRBV12-3/TRBV12-4 | TGTGCCAGCAATCCGGGAGCTAACTATGGCTACACCTTC | CASNPGANYGYTF
NA | TRBJ2-1 | few | TRBV19 | TGTGCCAGTAGTATAGCTCTGTCGGGGGGCTCAGTCAATGAGCAGTTCTTC | CASSIALSGGSVNEQFF
TRBD1 | TRBJ1-1 | few | TRBV28 | TGTGCCAGCAGTTTACGAAGACAGGGTGTTGAAGCTTTCTTT | CASSLRRQGVEAFF